These 6 T cell receptor beta chains originate from one sample sequenced in a study of blood T cell repertoires in COVID-19. Using immunoSEQ multiplex PCR, the repertoire was profiled, and TCRdb retains in-frame clones only, with some absent. The data show hundreds of thousands of clones, around 89% seen once. The specimen sequenced was peripheral blood. These TCRs come from a woman between 35 and 50 years old with COVID-19, enrolled during active disease.

This clone was observed a single time. The rearrangement joins TRBV30 to TRBJ2-1, with no clear D. CDR1 GTSNPN and CDR2 SVGIG come from the germline V gene (reference sequence). This CDR3 region has 12 residues. Trimming removed 4 bases at V and 8 bases at J, with 12 bases between. The DNA of the CDR3 is TGTGCCTGGAACGTAGTGGGCGATGAGCAGTTCTTC. It translates to CAWNVVGDEQFF.

This rearrangement joins TRBV25-1 to TRBJ2-7; 7 positions agree with TRBD2. J lost 5 bases, V lost 5 bases, and 15 bases had no gene match. Germline CDR1 and CDR2: MGHDK and SYGVNS. The CDR3 totals 16 residues. CDR3 coding DNA: TGTGCCAGCAGTCCATCGATGGGGGAGGGGTTCGACGAGCAGTACTTC. Amino acids: CASSPSMGEGFDEQYF.

The rearrangement links TRBV27 to TRBJ2-1, with 10 bases that match TRBD2. Germline CDR1 is MNHEY and CDR2 is SMNVEV (reference sequence). The CDR3 is made up of 15 amino acids. J gave up 8 bases and V 4 bases, and 8 bases lay outside the gene matches. This CDR3 reads CASSYRTSGEDEQFF. CDR3 nucleotide sequence: TGTGCCAGCAGTTATCGGACTAGCGGAGAGGATGAGCAGTTCTTC.

A few counts support this clone. The chain employs TRBV19 and TRBJ1-2, with D possibly being TRBD1 (5 bases). The CDR3 totals 14 residues. V lost 3 bases and J 3 bases, leaving 11 bases between the germline ends. From germline, CDR1 is LNHDA and CDR2 SQIVND (reference sequence). The CDR3 protein is CASSIIGTDYGYTF. The CDR3, as DNA: TGTGCCAGTAGTATTATCGGGACTGACTATGGCTACACCTTC.

This chain links TRBV7-9 with TRBJ2-3; 9 bases are a match to TRBD2. V dropped 5 bases and J dropped 1; count of bases not matched to a gene: 7. This CDR3 has 16 amino acids. Germline CDR1 SEHNR, CDR2 FQNEAQ (reference sequence). The CDR3 is CASSPLGLARTDTQYF. DNA for the CDR3: TGTGCCAGCAGCCCTCTGGGACTAGCACGCACAGATACGCAGTATTTT.

This chain links TRBV2 with TRBJ1-1, with TRBD1 identical over 7 bases. The CDR3 has 13 amino acids. V lost 7 bases, J lost 2 bases, and 4 bases stayed unmatched. Germline assignment: CDR1 SNHLY and CDR2 FYNNEI. CDR3 loop: CASNGQANTEAFF. The CDR3 nucleotides are TGTGCCAGCAACGGACAGGCAAACACTGAAGCTTTCTTT. The full variable domain, with the rest looked up from reference TRBV2 and TRBJ1-1, is EPEVTQTPSHQVTQMGQEVILRCVPISNHLYFYWYRQILGQKVEFLVSFYNNEISEKSEIFDDQFSVERPDGSNFTLKIRSTKLEDSAMYFCASNGQANTEAFFGQGTRLTVV.